These 23 T cell receptor beta chains originate from one sample sequenced in a study of metastatic and nonmetastatic thyroid tumors. Every patient underwent thyroid surgery untreated. Via MiXCR, TCRdb re-called the PCR reads. The sample holds about 17,000 clones, approximately 30% seen once. The material sequenced was tumor tissue. The receptors derive from a female donor with papillary thyroid cancer or a benign thyroid nodule (not recorded which). Some clones in this sample may be carry-over from other donors' samples.

V gene TRBV30 combines with J gene TRBJ2-6, with a weak D call TRBD1 (6 bases). CDR1 and CDR2 from the germline V gene are GTSNPN and SVGIG (reference sequence). V was shortened by 4 bases and J by 4 bases, with 11 bases between the two germline ends. This CDR3 contains 14 residues. This chain's CDR3 is CAWISGAGANVLTF. CDR3 DNA: TGTGCCTGGATCTCAGGGGCCGGGGCCAACGTCCTGACTTTC.

This clone was seen ten or more times. This sequence joins TRBV10-1 and TRBJ1-5, with D uncertain. V was pared by 9 bases and J by 3 bases, with 6 bases between. The CDR3 length is 11 residues. Germline V CDR1 and CDR2: WNHNN, SYGVQD (reference sequence). The CDR3 bases are TGCGCCAGACAGTACAATCAGCCCCAGCATTTT. It yields the protein CARQYNQPQHF.

On this clone itself: The conserved closing phenylalanine or tryptophan is absent in this CDR3, likely reflecting a read error. The V call is TRBV5-6, the J call TRBJ2-5, with D uncertain. V was shortened by 4 bases and J by 1 base, with 14 bases between the two germline ends. Germline lookup yields CDR1 SGHDT and CDR2 YYEEEE. The CDR3 is 15 amino acids. The CDR3 DNA follows: TGTGCCAGCAGCCCGACACCTGTCATCCAAGAGACCCAGTACCTC. Translation gives CASSPTPVIQETQYL.

This clone was seen only a few times. The chain links TRBV27 to TRBJ2-1, with D possibly being TRBD2 (6 bases). Germline CDR1 reads MNHEY; CDR2 reads SMNVEV (reference sequence). Trimming cost V 7 bases and J 2 bases, with 15 bases left between them. The CDR3 length is 15 residues. The CDR3 here is CASILLSGPYNEQFF. The CDR3 DNA reads TGTGCCAGCATCCTCCTCAGCGGGCCCTACAATGAGCAGTTCTTC.

This clone showed up many times. V gene TRBV12-3 or TRBV12-4 combines with J gene TRBJ2-5, with unresolved D. The length of the CDR3 is 11 residues. With 4 bases removed from V and 5 bases from J, the gap between germline ends came to 5 bases. The CDR3 is CASSWAETQYF. DNA of the CDR3: TGTGCCAGCAGTTGGGCGGAGACCCAGTACTTC.

This clone was picked up many times. CDR3 residues: CASSTGGGDHGADTQYF. In DNA, the CDR3 is TGTGCCAGCAGCACCGGGGGAGGGGACCACGGGGCAGATACGCAGTATTTT. The V call is TRBV7-8, the J call TRBJ2-3; 7 bases map to TRBD2. The CDR3 runs 17 residues. The ends lost 5 bases at V and 4 bases at J; junction bases unmatched: 15. Germline V gene sequence: CDR1 SGHVS, CDR2 FQNEAQ.

This clone was counted a few times. A much larger clonotype is one base distant, so this may be a read error. The chain links TRBV20-1 to TRBJ2-1; D is undetermined. Germline CDR1 DFQATT, CDR2 SNEGSKA (reference sequence). V was shortened by 5 bases and J by 9 bases, with 8 bases between the two germline ends. The CDR3 sequence is 10 residues long. The CDR3 DNA is TGCAGTGCTCCGGCGTGTGAGCAGTTCTTC. Residues: CSAPACEQFF.

The chain recombines TRBV30 with TRBJ2-2; perhaps TRBD1 as D (6 bases). The CDR3 totals 14 residues. Deletions cut 4 bases from V and 7 bases from J, with 16 bases between. Germline V gene data show CDR1 as GTSNPN and CDR2 as SVGIG (reference sequence). The CDR3 nucleotides are TGTGCCTGGATATCCAGGGGAGATCACGGGGAGCTGTTTTTT. Amino acid sequence: CAWISRGDHGELFF.

This clone occurred a few times. This sequence joins TRBV12-3 or TRBV12-4 and TRBJ2-1; the D gene is possibly TRBD2 (6 bases). V lost 2 bases, J lost 4 bases, and 18 bases lay in between. This CDR3 is 17 amino acids long. The CDR3 sequence: CASSLSGLSVGYNEQFF. In DNA form, the CDR3 reads TGTGCCAGCAGTTTAAGCGGACTATCGGTGGGTTACAATGAGCAGTTCTTC.

This clone appeared a few times. A read error is possible here, since a much larger clone lies one base away. In DNA, the CDR3 is TGCAGCGACCACCCTTCAGACACTGAAGCTTTCTTT. It translates to CSDHPSDTEAFF. V and J are TRBV29-1 and TRBJ1-1, with unresolved D. Per the germline V gene, CDR1 is SQVTM and CDR2 is ANQGSEA. Deletions cut 7 bases from V and 3 bases from J, with 12 bases between. This CDR3 contains 12 residues.

This clone came up many times. The chain combines TRBV19 with TRBJ1-5; D gene ambiguous. Germline V gene sequence: CDR1 LNHDA, CDR2 SQIVND (reference sequence). V was shortened by 3 bases and J by 6 bases, with 9 bases between the two germline ends. The CDR3 runs to 13 residues. Here the CDR3 reads CASSMGGFQPQHF. DNA of the CDR3: TGTGCCAGTAGTATGGGAGGGTTTCAGCCCCAGCATTTT.

This chain connects TRBV20-1 to TRBJ1-1, with 7 bases identical to TRBD1. The CDR3 has 13 amino acids. The J segment lost 4 bases and the V segment lost 2 bases, leaving 4 bases of the junction unmatched. Germline V CDR1 and CDR2: DFQATT, SNEGSKA (reference sequence). DNA of the CDR3: TGCAGTGCTAGAAGGGACAGCGGCACTGAAGCTTTCTTT. It is translated as CSARRDSGTEAFF.

This clone was seen only a few times. The J gene is TRBJ2-6, the V gene TRBV29-1; no firm D call. Trimming left V 6 bases short and J 0 bases short, with 12 bases between. Germline lookup yields CDR1 SQVTM and CDR2 ANQGSEA. The length of the CDR3 is 15 residues. For the CDR3, the DNA is TGCAGCGTCCGGTCCTATAGCTCTGGGGCCAACGTCCTGACTTTC. This sequence encodes CSVRSYSSGANVLTF.

This clone was detected ten times or more. The V gene is TRBV27, the J gene TRBJ2-2; 13 bases match TRBD2. The junction had 4 bases not matched to a gene; V was cut back by 6 bases and J by 0 bases. Germline values: CDR1 MNHEY, CDR2 SMNVEV (reference sequence). This CDR3 comprises 17 residues. CDR3 sequence: CASRLTSGGTNTGELFF. Here the CDR3 DNA reads TGTGCCAGCAGGCTGACTAGCGGGGGGACGAACACCGGGGAGCTGTTTTTT.

The V and J genes are TRBV30 and TRBJ2-6, with no clear D. Germline V CDR1 and CDR2: GTSNPN, SVGIG (reference sequence). The CDR3 has 13 residues. Trimming left V 1 base short and J 2 bases short, with 3 bases between. The CDR3: CAWSGAGANVLTF. The CDR3 coding sequence is TGTGCCTGGAGTGGGGCTGGGGCCAACGTCCTGACTTTC.

This clone was seen a handful of times. The chain recombines TRBV24-1 with TRBJ2-5; possibly TRBD1 for D (6 bases). Trimming cost V 4 bases and J 8 bases, with 19 bases left between them. Germline V gene sequence: CDR1 KGHDR, CDR2 SFDVKD. CDR3 length: 15 residues. The CDR3 DNA sequence: TGTGCCACCAGTGACCTCAATGGGGGCGGCGATACCCAGTACTTC. Amino acids: CATSDLNGGGDTQYF.

This clone appeared many times. The J gene is TRBJ1-5, the V gene TRBV28; weak D call: TRBD1 (5 bases). Germline CDR1 reads MDHEN; CDR2 reads SYDVKM. The CDR3 is 15 residues long. Deletions cut 6 bases from V and 4 bases from J, with 16 bases between. For the CDR3, the DNA is TGTGCCAGCAGAGCCGGGACGCGTGTTAATCAGCCCCAGCATTTT. Residues: CASRAGTRVNQPQHF.

This clone was recorded only once. This chain connects TRBV18 to TRBJ2-7, with D unresolved. V lost 2 bases to trimming and J lost 4 bases, with 3 bases between them. The CDR3 loop spans 11 amino acids. CDR1 is KGHSH and CDR2 is LQKENI in the germline V gene. The CDR3 nucleotides read TGTGCCAGCTCACCATATTACGAGCAGTACTTC. Translating it yields CASSPYYEQYF.

This chain links TRBV3-1 with TRBJ1-2; 9 positions match TRBD1. V shed 8 bases, J shed 5 bases, and the junction held 3 bases outside the gene matches. CDR3 size: 12 residues. Germline assignment: CDR1 LGHDT and CDR2 YNNKEL (reference sequence). In DNA, the CDR3 is TGTGCCAGCGGACAGGGGATATATGGCTACACCTTC. Encoded protein: CASGQGIYGYTF. Supplemented by reference TRBV3-1 and TRBJ1-2, the full variable domain reads DTAVSQTPKYLVTQMGNDKSIKCEQNLGHDTMYWYKQDSKKFLKIMFSYNNKELIINETVPNRFSPKSPDKAHLNLHINSLELGDSAVYFCASGQGIYGYTFGSGTRLTVV.

This clone has a count of ten or more. The V call is TRBV6-1, the J call TRBJ1-4; D may be TRBD1 (6 bases). The length of the CDR3 is 17 residues. V was pared by 5 bases and J by 0 bases, with 16 bases between. Germline CDR1 reads MNHNS; CDR2 reads SASEGT. The CDR3 coding sequence is TGTGCCAGCAGTCAAGTGGGGGGCGTCGCAACTAATGAAAAACTGTTTTTT. It encodes CASSQVGGVATNEKLFF.

The chain employs TRBV20-1 and TRBJ2-6; D ambiguous. The CDR3 contains 15 residues. Between the trimmed V and J ends, which lost 3 bases and 2 bases, there was a span of 11 bases. Germline V gene data show CDR1 as DFQATT and CDR2 as SNEGSKA (reference sequence). DNA for the CDR3: TGCAGTGCTAGTAATCATGGAACTGGGGCCAACGTCCTGACTTTC. Encoded protein: CSASNHGTGANVLTF.

This clone has ten or more counts. The V call is TRBV5-1, the J call TRBJ1-2, with unresolved D. There are 13 residues in the CDR3. The germline V gene has CDR1 SGHRS and CDR2 YFSETQ. V was clipped by 0 bases and J by 5 bases, with 8 bases between them. In DNA form, the CDR3 reads TGCGCCAGCAGCTTGGAATACAGATATGGCTACACCTTC. It yields the protein CASSLEYRYGYTF.

This clone is termed medium-sized. The rearrangement joins TRBV6-2 or TRBV6-3 to TRBJ2-2; 13 nucleotides agree with TRBD2. This CDR3 spans 16 amino acids. CDR1 and CDR2 from the germline V gene are MNHEY and SVGEGT. V was clipped by 5 bases and J by 1 base; unmatched bases: 1. The CDR3 region has the DNA TGTGCCAGCAGTGGACTAGCGGGGGTGAACACCGGGGAGCTGTTTTTT. This codes for CASSGLAGVNTGELFF.